The 29 T cell receptor beta chains below come from one sample, sequenced in a study of shared clonotypes between healthy human individuals. Sequencing used immunoSEQ multiplex PCR; TCRdb keeps in-frame clones, though not all of them. The sample records 500,000 to 550,000 clones, roughly 95% being singletons. The sample comprised naive CD4+ T cells sorted from blood. The subset: CD45RA+ positively selected. These receptors were collected from a woman in her 30s in good health.

The rearrangement uses TRBV7-9 and TRBJ1-1; no firm D call. The CDR3 is made up of 14 amino acids. V lost 5 bases to trimming and J lost 5 bases, with 15 bases between them. Germline V gene sequence: CDR1 SEHNR, CDR2 FQNEAQ (reference sequence). CDR3 in amino acids: CASSLTGIGTEAFF. The CDR3 nucleotides read TGTGCCAGCAGCCTGACGGGGATCGGGACTGAAGCTTTCTTT.

The J gene is TRBJ1-2, the V gene TRBV5-8, with a weak D call TRBD1 (5 bases). Trimming pared 5 bases from V and 0 bases from J, leaving 11 bases between. Germline CDR1 is SGHTS and CDR2 is YDEGEE. CDR3 length: 14 amino acids. This CDR3 reads CASRPRQSNYGYTF. CDR3 sequence (DNA): TGTGCCAGCAGACCTAGACAGTCTAACTATGGCTACACCTTC.

The V and J genes are TRBV9 and TRBJ1-5; weak D call: TRBD1 (6 bases). The V and J ends lost 2 bases and 3 bases respectively, with 27 bases between them. The CDR3 runs 20 residues. Germline loops: CDR1 SGDLS, CDR2 YYNGEE. The chain's CDR3 is CASSVWSIGWGAIFNQPQHF. The CDR3 DNA reads TGTGCCAGCAGCGTTTGGTCTATCGGTTGGGGGGCCATATTCAATCAGCCCCAGCATTTT.

This sequence joins TRBV27 and TRBJ2-7; D not resolved. Germline V lookup: CDR1 MNHEY, CDR2 SMNVEV (reference sequence). V lost 5 bases and J 2 bases, leaving 13 bases between the germline ends. The CDR3 loop spans 14 amino acids. The DNA for the CDR3 is TGTGCCAGCAGTCCCAATTCACAGACCTACGAGCAGTACTTC. As protein: CASSPNSQTYEQYF.

V usage is TRBV7-9 and J usage is TRBJ2-1, with TRBD2 matching over 13 bases. This CDR3 comprises 18 residues. V shed 4 bases and J 0 bases; nucleotides not matched to a gene: 6. The germline CDR1 and CDR2 sequences are SEHNR and FQNEAQ (reference sequence). The CDR3 DNA is TGTGCCAGCAGCTCGGGACTAGCGGGACCTAGCTCCTACAATGAGCAGTTCTTC. Amino acids: CASSSGLAGPSSYNEQFF.

The gene calls are TRBV9 and TRBJ2-1, with D hard to call. CDR1 SGDLS and CDR2 YYNGEE come from the germline V gene. The CDR3 is 17 residues long. Between the trimmed V and J ends, which lost 3 bases and 1 base, there was a span of 17 bases. In DNA, the CDR3 is TGTGCCAGCAGCGAGAGGAACGGGTCCGGTTCCTACAATGAGCAGTTCTTC. This sequence encodes CASSERNGSGSYNEQFF. Looking up the rest from reference TRBV9 and TRBJ2-1 gives the full variable domain: DSGVTQTPKHLITATGQRVTLRCSPRSGDLSVYWYQQSLDQGLQFLIQYYNGEERAKGNILERFSAQQFPDLHSELNLSSLELGDSALYFCASSERNGSGSYNEQFFGPGTRLTVL.

This clone was counted once. This chain joins TRBV7-2 and TRBJ2-1; TRBD2 agrees at 12 bases. The ends lost 7 bases at V and 4 bases at J; junction bases unmatched: 8. The CDR3 contains 16 residues. Germline values: CDR1 SGHTA, CDR2 FQGNSA. Written as DNA, the CDR3 is TGTGCCAGCACCTATTCGGGGACTAGCGGGTACAATGAGCAGTTCTTC. Its translation: CASTYSGTSGYNEQFF.

The chain recombines TRBV5-1 with TRBJ2-5; 7 bases align to TRBD2. The germline V gene encodes CDR1 SGHRS and CDR2 YFSETQ. V dropped 8 bases and J dropped 4; count of bases not matched to a gene: 11. This CDR3 is 14 amino acids long. For the CDR3, the DNA is TGCGCCAGTTCAGGACTAGTATCAAGAGAGACCCAGTACTTC. This codes for CASSGLVSRETQYF.

The chain employs TRBV4-1 and TRBJ1-4, with 9 bases identical to TRBD1. The CDR3 spans 15 residues. The V gene end was trimmed by 3 bases and the J gene end by 8 bases; junction bases not matched to a gene: 7. CDR1 and CDR2 from the germline V gene are MGHRA and YSYEKL. The CDR3 is CASSQHGTGREKLFF. The CDR3 region has the DNA TGCGCCAGCAGCCAGCACGGGACAGGGAGAGAAAAACTGTTTTTT.

The V and J genes are TRBV6-6 and TRBJ2-5, with unresolved D. Deletions cut 0 bases from V and 2 bases from J, with 4 bases between. CDR3 length: 13 residues. Germline V gene lookup returns CDR1 MNHNY and CDR2 SVGAGI (reference sequence). The CDR3: CASSYSAQETQYF. CDR3 DNA sequence: TGTGCCAGCAGTTACTCCGCACAAGAGACCCAGTACTTC.

The chain is built from TRBV5-1 and TRBJ2-2; no clear D gene. Germline V gene sequence: CDR1 SGHRS, CDR2 YFSETQ. CDR3 length: 13 residues. Trimming left V 4 bases short and J 3 bases short, with 7 bases between. In nucleotides, the CDR3 is TGCGCCAGCAGCAGGCAATACACCGGGGAGCTGTTTTTT. This gives the protein CASSRQYTGELFF.

The V gene is TRBV2, the J gene TRBJ1-1; 8 nucleotides match TRBD1. Trimming at V came to 6 bases and at J to 2 bases, leaving 8 bases not matched to a gene. This CDR3 comprises 15 residues. The V gene's germline CDR1 is SNHLY and CDR2 FYNNEI. As DNA, the CDR3 is TGTGCCAGCAGGCTCTTGACAGGGGTTAACACTGAAGCTTTCTTT. It codes for CASRLLTGVNTEAFF.

The gene calls are TRBV19 and TRBJ1-1; the match to TRBD1 covers 11 bases. Germline V gives CDR1 LNHDA, CDR2 SQIVND (reference sequence). The V and J ends lost 3 bases and 12 bases, in that order; junction bases with no gene match: 30. This CDR3 is 21 amino acids long. For the CDR3, the DNA is TGTGCCAGTAGTATTACCTGGGGACAGGGGGGAACCCCCCAGAATGTATTTGGTCCTTTCTTT. Translated, it gives CASSITWGQGGTPQNVFGPFF.

This chain joins TRBV18 and TRBJ1-5; 10 bases match TRBD1. The CDR3 extends over 17 amino acids. Germline V CDR1 and CDR2: KGHSH, LQKENI. V trimming: 4 bases; J trimming: 4 bases; junction bases outside the gene matches: 10. In DNA form, the CDR3 reads TGTGCCAGCTCACTTAACCGGCCGGGACAGGGGAATCAGCCCCAGCATTTT. This gives the protein CASSLNRPGQGNQPQHF. The variable domain in full, completed from reference TRBV18 and TRBJ1-5, reads NAGVMQNPRHLVRRRGQEARLRCSPMKGHSHVYWYRQLPEEGLKFMVYLQKENIIDESGMPKERFSAEFPKEGPSILRIQQVVRGDSAAYFCASSLNRPGQGNQPQHFGDGTRLSIL.

V usage is TRBV6-6 and J usage is TRBJ2-3, with D unclear. CDR3 length: 14 amino acids. V was shortened by 2 bases and J by 2 bases, with 8 bases between the two germline ends. Looked up from germline, CDR1 is MNHNY and CDR2 is SVGAGI (reference sequence). The CDR3 region has the DNA TGTGCCAGCAGTTACACCCAGATCACAGATACGCAGTATTTT. Its translation is CASSYTQITDTQYF.

J is TRBJ2-7 and V is TRBV15, with 12 bases aligning to TRBD2. The V gene end was trimmed by 4 bases and the J gene end by 6 bases; junction bases not matched to a gene: 7. Germline lookup yields CDR1 LNHNV and CDR2 YYDKDF (reference sequence). The CDR3 length is 15 residues. The CDR3 DNA follows: TGTGCCACCAGCACAGGACTAGCGGGGTCCCTCGAGCAGTACTTC. It is translated as CATSTGLAGSLEQYF.

The chain uses TRBV2 and TRBJ2-7; D call uncertain. The germline CDR1 and CDR2 sequences are SNHLY and FYNNEI. The CDR3 runs 14 residues. V gave up 3 bases and J gave up 5 bases, with 14 bases separating them. The chain's CDR3 is CASSEGPEIDEQYF. In nucleotides, the CDR3 is TGTGCCAGCAGTGAGGGTCCCGAGATCGACGAGCAGTACTTC.

The CDR3 DNA reads TGCAGCGTTGAACACGAAAGAAGATATGGCTACACCTTC. Translation: CSVEHERRYGYTF. The V and J genes are TRBV29-1 and TRBJ1-2; D gene unclear. This CDR3 contains 13 residues. V shed 2 bases and J shed 5 bases, with 12 bases lying between them. Germline CDR1 SQVTM, CDR2 ANQGSEA.

This clone was recorded only once. The CDR3 here is CASSDLRGNQPQHF. DNA for the CDR3: TGTGCCAGCAGTGATTTAAGGGGCAATCAGCCCCAGCATTTT. The chain uses TRBV2 and TRBJ1-5, with D hard to call. This CDR3 contains 14 residues. Germline CDR1 reads SNHLY; CDR2 reads FYNNEI. With 3 bases removed from V and 2 bases from J, the gap between germline ends came to 8 bases.

About this clone itself: An end of the junction differs from the germline gene, which may be a read error. The rearrangement links TRBV7-3 to TRBJ2-2; TRBD2 aligns across 11 bases. This CDR3 has 16 amino acids. Germline assignment: CDR1 SGHTA and CDR2 FQGTGA. The CDR3 coding sequence is TGTGCCAGCAGCCTAACGGGACTAGCGGATCAAGGGGAGCTGTTTTTT. It codes for CASSLTGLADQGELFF. The full variable domain, its missing parts supplied by reference TRBV7-3 and TRBJ2-2, is GAGVSQTPSNKVTEKGKYVELRCDPISGHTALYWYRQSLGQGPEFLIYFQGTGAADDSGLPNDRFFAVRPEGSVSTLKIQRTERGDSAVYLCASSLTGLADQGELFFGEGSRLTVL.

This chain connects TRBV5-1 to TRBJ2-3, with 9 bases that match TRBD2. The CDR3 sequence is 16 residues long. Germline V CDR1 and CDR2: SGHRS, YFSETQ. J gave up 0 bases and V 3 bases, and 5 bases lay outside the gene matches. CDR3 loop: CASSYPSGISTDTQYF. Written as DNA, the CDR3 is TGCGCCAGCAGCTACCCTAGCGGGATAAGCACAGATACGCAGTATTTT.

DNA for the CDR3: TGTGCCAGCAGCGTAGCTTTACACAATGAGCAGTTCTTC. Its protein is CASSVALHNEQFF. The rearrangement links TRBV9 to TRBJ2-1; D is ambiguous. CDR3 length: 13 residues. Germline V gives CDR1 SGDLS, CDR2 YYNGEE. V was pared by 0 bases and J by 5 bases, with 6 bases between.

The CDR3 sequence is CASSYNEQGPQHF. The CDR3 region has the DNA TGTGCCAGCAGTTACAATGAGCAGGGGCCCCAGCATTTT. The chain employs TRBV6-6 and TRBJ1-5, with D possibly matching TRBD1 (5 bases). V lost 2 bases, J lost 9 bases, and 11 bases lay in between. CDR1 is MNHNY, CDR2 SVGAGI, per germline (reference sequence). CDR3 length: 13 residues.

The chain uses TRBV6-5 and TRBJ2-7, with TRBD1 matching over 8 bases. Germline V gene sequence: CDR1 MNHEY, CDR2 SVGAGI. The CDR3 is 12 residues long. V shed 6 bases, J shed 4 bases, and the junction held 2 bases outside the gene matches. The CDR3 spells CASRRQGYEQYF. The CDR3 DNA reads as TGTGCCAGCAGGAGACAGGGGTACGAGCAGTACTTC.

The chain joins TRBV19 to TRBJ2-1; 10 nucleotides match TRBD2. Trimming at V came to 3 bases and at J to 9 bases, leaving 5 bases not matched to a gene. The CDR3 sequence is 14 residues long. Germline V lookup: CDR1 LNHDA, CDR2 SQIVND (reference sequence). DNA of the CDR3: TGTGCCAGTAGTATTATTTGGACTAGCGGTGAGCAGTTCTTC. This codes for CASSIIWTSGEQFF.

The chain combines TRBV9 with TRBJ2-3; 8 positions match TRBD1. The germline CDR1 and CDR2 sequences are SGDLS and YYNGEE. Trimming cost V 0 bases and J 6 bases; bases outside gene matches: 3. The CDR3 has 14 residues. The CDR3 nucleotides read TGTGCCAGCAGCGTAGTAACAGGGGGTGATACGCAGTATTTT. This translates into CASSVVTGGDTQYF.

V and J are TRBV6-6 and TRBJ2-7; D is unclear. The CDR3 length is 14 residues. V was clipped by 5 bases and J by 3 bases, with 14 bases between them. The V gene's germline CDR1 is MNHNY and CDR2 SVGAGI (reference sequence). The CDR3 region is CASSRRELGYEQYF. The CDR3 region has the DNA TGTGCCAGCAGTCGTCGCGAATTGGGCTACGAGCAGTACTTC.

The chain employs TRBV9 and TRBJ2-7; the match to TRBD2 covers 7 bases. With V trimmed by 6 bases and J by 3 bases, 18 bases remained unmatched. Germline V gene data show CDR1 as SGDLS and CDR2 as YYNGEE. The CDR3 contains 17 residues. CDR3 DNA sequence: TGTGCCAGCATCAACAGCGGGAACCCCTTACCTTTCTACGAGCAGTACTTC. It codes for CASINSGNPLPFYEQYF.

The chain carries TRBV10-3 and TRBJ2-7; 8 positions match TRBD1. Germline V gene lookup returns CDR1 ENHRY and CDR2 SYGVKD. V lost 0 bases, J lost 3 bases, and 7 bases stayed unmatched. The CDR3 length is 16 residues. The CDR3 DNA reads TGTGCCATCAGTGAGTCGACTACAGGGGGAGGCTACGAGCAGTACTTC. Encoded protein: CAISESTTGGGYEQYF.